What follows are 18 T cell receptor beta chains derived from one specimen sequenced in a study of response to subunit inactivated influenza vaccine. TCRdb re-called the RT-PCR reads through MiXCR, storing one row per CDR3 protein. The sample has about 520,000 distinct CDR3 sequences, approximately 24% seen once; the top ten hold 1.5% to 2%. The sequencing used CD4+ T cells sorted from PBMCs, collected around 5 days after vaccination. All receptors come from a man aged 45 to 65 who received an inactivated influenza vaccine.

V is TRBV20-1 and J is TRBJ2-7, with 8 bases fitting TRBD2. The CDR3 loop spans 16 amino acids. Germline CDR1 DFQATT, CDR2 SNEGSKA (reference sequence). V lost 0 bases and J lost 3; bases outside the gene matches: 10. The CDR3 loop reads CSARDGGGGRRYEQYF. The CDR3 DNA sequence: TGCAGTGCTAGAGATGGGGGTGGCGGGAGGCGCTACGAGCAGTACTTC.

The chain joins TRBV18 to TRBJ1-1; D is ambiguous. The CDR3 totals 14 residues. Trimming pared 6 bases from V and 5 bases from J, leaving 16 bases between. In germline, CDR1 is KGHSH, CDR2 LQKENI. CDR3 region: CASSAGRVETEAFF. The CDR3 region has the DNA TGTGCCAGCTCGGCCGGGCGGGTTGAGACTGAAGCTTTCTTT.

This clonotype was detected a few times. The J gene is TRBJ2-3, the V gene TRBV20-1; 7 nucleotides align to TRBD2. In germline, CDR1 is DFQATT, CDR2 SNEGSKA (reference sequence). This CDR3 is built from 15 residues. V dropped 5 bases and J dropped 0; count of bases not matched to a gene: 8. CDR3 in DNA: TGCAGTGCTCCCTTTGGGGGGGGTAGCACAGATACGCAGTATTTT. Encoded protein: CSAPFGGGSTDTQYF.

The rearrangement links TRBV29-1 to TRBJ2-5; 7 nucleotides line up with TRBD1. The CDR3 totals 13 residues. With V trimmed by 6 bases and J by 0 bases, 4 bases remained unmatched. Germline V gene data show CDR1 as SQVTM and CDR2 as ANQGSEA. The CDR3 sequence is CSVMDRNQETQYF. The CDR3 DNA sequence: TGCAGCGTCATGGACAGGAACCAAGAGACCCAGTACTTC.

This clonotype occurred a few times. This rearrangement joins TRBV29-1 to TRBJ2-3; D is uncertain. Germline V gene sequence: CDR1 SQVTM, CDR2 ANQGSEA. The ends were cut back, 5 bases at V and 0 bases at J, with 15 bases in the middle. This CDR3 contains 15 residues. The CDR3 DNA reads TGCAGCGTTTTACGTGCGCCTTCTAGCACAGATACGCAGTATTTT. It specifies CSVLRAPSSTDTQYF.

The gene calls are TRBV5-1 and TRBJ2-7, with 7 positions matching TRBD1. V lost 0 bases and J lost 4; bases outside the gene matches: 7. Germline-derived CDR1 and CDR2 are SGHRS and YFSETQ. The CDR3 totals 15 residues. The CDR3 protein is CASSLVRGSNYEQYF. The CDR3 DNA follows: TGCGCCAGCAGCTTGGTCAGGGGGAGTAATTACGAGCAGTACTTC. Full variable domain (remainder filled in from reference TRBV5-1 and TRBJ2-7): KAGVTQTPRYLIKTRGQQVTLSCSPISGHRSVSWYQQTPGQGLQFLFEYFSETQRNKGNFPGRFSGRQFSNSRSEMNVSTLELGDSALYLCASSLVRGSNYEQYFGPGTRLTVT.

Turning to this clonotype: Its ends do not fully match the called genes, so a read error is possible. The V call is TRBV5-1, the J call TRBJ2-5, with D possibly TRBD2 on 6 matching bases. Germline-derived CDR1 and CDR2 are SGHRS and YFSETQ. There are 13 residues in the CDR3. The CDR3 sequence: CSSSERDSGAQYF. CDR3 sequence (DNA): TGCTCCAGCAGCGAACGGGACTCGGGGGCCCAGTACTTC.

This clonotype was picked up a small number of times. The V and J genes are TRBV12-3 or TRBV12-4 and TRBJ2-5, with TRBD1 matching 7 bases. With 8 bases clipped from V and 5 bases from J, the junction kept 11 bases outside the gene matches. This CDR3 is built from 14 residues. Here the CDR3 reads CASSPTGLWETQYF. The DNA of the CDR3 is TGTGCCAGCTCCCCGACAGGGCTCTGGGAGACCCAGTACTTC.

This rearrangement joins TRBV4-1 to TRBJ2-1, with D unresolved. There are 13 residues in the CDR3. V lost 3 bases, J lost 8 bases, and 11 bases lay in between. The V gene's germline CDR1 is MGHRA and CDR2 YSYEKL. CDR3 coding DNA: TGCGCCAGCAGCCAGTTTAGGGTGCATGAGCAGTTCTTC. The encoded protein is CASSQFRVHEQFF.

There are many counts of this clonotype. The chain links TRBV9 to TRBJ2-1; D might be TRBD1 (5 bases). The V gene lost 0 bases and the J gene lost 9 bases, with 10 bases spanning the gap. This CDR3 comprises 13 residues. Per germline, CDR1 SGDLS and CDR2 YYNGEE. The CDR3 spells CASSVGSGPEQFF. The CDR3 coding sequence is TGTGCCAGCAGCGTAGGGTCAGGGCCTGAGCAGTTCTTC. The complete variable domain, with remaining parts taken from reference TRBV9 and TRBJ2-1, reads DSGVTQTPKHLITATGQRVTLRCSPRSGDLSVYWYQQSLDQGLQFLIQYYNGEERAKGNILERFSAQQFPDLHSELNLSSLELGDSALYFCASSVGSGPEQFFGPGTRLTVL.

The V gene is TRBV4-2, the J gene TRBJ2-5; D remains ambiguous. The CDR3 contains 16 residues. Germline V gene lookup returns CDR1 LGHNA and CDR2 YNFKEQ. V was pared by 0 bases and J by 0 bases, with 11 bases between. The CDR3 is CASSQESHSYQETQYF. In DNA form, the CDR3 reads TGTGCCAGCAGCCAAGAGAGTCACAGTTACCAAGAGACCCAGTACTTC.

The chain carries TRBV7-2 and TRBJ2-2; D possibly corresponds to TRBD1 (6 bases). The CDR3 contains 13 residues. V was trimmed by 5 bases and J by 7 bases, leaving 11 bases between them. CDR1 is SGHTA and CDR2 is FQGNSA in the germline V gene. CDR3 region: CASSRQDYGELFF. CDR3 nucleotide sequence: TGTGCCAGCAGCCGACAGGATTACGGGGAGCTGTTTTTT.

V is TRBV30 and J is TRBJ2-2; 11 bases map to TRBD2. The CDR3 is 15 amino acids. From germline, CDR1 is GTSNPN and CDR2 SVGIG (reference sequence). V shed 0 bases, J shed 7 bases, and the junction held 4 bases outside the gene matches. The CDR3 bases are TGTGCCTGGAGTGTTTTAGCGGGAGGGTACGGGGAGCTGTTTTTT. It translates to CAWSVLAGGYGELFF.

This clonotype was counted between two and nine times. The gene calls are TRBV19 and TRBJ2-2, with D unresolved. Trimming removed 4 bases at V and 8 bases at J, with 11 bases between. The CDR3 totals 13 residues. Germline V gene sequence: CDR1 LNHDA, CDR2 SQIVND (reference sequence). CDR3 sequence reads: CASSKVRGGELFF. The CDR3 bases are TGTGCCAGTAGTAAGGTCCGCGGAGGGGAGCTGTTTTTT.

This rearrangement joins TRBV5-1 to TRBJ2-2; D perhaps matches TRBD2 (5 bases). The CDR3 has 13 residues. Germline values: CDR1 SGHRS, CDR2 YFSETQ. Trimming removed 2 bases from V and 7 bases from J, with 9 bases in between. The CDR3 DNA is TGCGCCAGCAGCTTAATACTAGGCGGGGAGCTGTTTTTT. Translation: CASSLILGGELFF.

This chain links TRBV10-2 with TRBJ2-3; 12 bases map to TRBD2. V lost 6 bases to trimming and J lost 1 base; unmatched junction nucleotides: 11. The CDR3 contains 18 residues. CDR1 and CDR2 (germline): WSHSY, SAAADI. The CDR3 is CASRKLAGGGWGTDTQYF. Here the CDR3 DNA reads TGCGCCAGCAGGAAACTAGCGGGGGGCGGCTGGGGCACAGATACGCAGTATTTT.

V gene TRBV20-1 combines with J gene TRBJ1-5; D is unclear. The CDR3 is 12 amino acids. Germline loops: CDR1 DFQATT, CDR2 SNEGSKA (reference sequence). Trimming shortened V by 5 bases and J by 3 bases, and 8 bases separated the two germline ends. Here the CDR3 DNA reads TGCAGTGCTGCCATCCACAATCAGCCCCAGCATTTT. Translation: CSAAIHNQPQHF.

There are a few counts of this clonotype. The chain recombines TRBV29-1 with TRBJ2-1; D ambiguous. The germline V gene encodes CDR1 SQVTM and CDR2 ANQGSEA. The V end lost 3 bases, the J end lost 0 bases, and 12 bases lay between the germline ends. The CDR3 totals 15 residues. The CDR3 protein is CSVEARESSYNEQFF. The CDR3 DNA reads as TGCAGCGTTGAGGCGAGAGAGAGCTCCTACAATGAGCAGTTCTTC.